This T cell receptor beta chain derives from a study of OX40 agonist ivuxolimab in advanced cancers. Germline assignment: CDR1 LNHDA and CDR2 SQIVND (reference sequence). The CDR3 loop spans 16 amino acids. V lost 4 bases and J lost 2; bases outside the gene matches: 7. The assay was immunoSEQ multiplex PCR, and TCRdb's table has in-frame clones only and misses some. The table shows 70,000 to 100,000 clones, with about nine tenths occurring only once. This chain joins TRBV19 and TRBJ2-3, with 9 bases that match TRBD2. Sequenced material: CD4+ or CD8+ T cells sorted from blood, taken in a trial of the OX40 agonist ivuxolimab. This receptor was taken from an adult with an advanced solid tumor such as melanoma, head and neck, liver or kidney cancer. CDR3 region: CASSKAGGLTTDTQYF. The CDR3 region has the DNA TGTGCCAGTAGTAAAGCGGGAGGTCTCACCACAGATACGCAGTATTTT.